This TCR beta chain was profiled in a study of blood T cell repertoires in COVID-19 (dated by TCRdb to about 2020). Some background on the complete study: Samples covering the acute and convalescent phases of COVID-19 were provided by collaborators in the United States, Italy and Spain. The sample metadata nearly always contained a de-identified subject ID, COVID-19 status, age in years and sex. Subjects who had been exposed to COVID-19, were actively infected with it, or had recovered from it provided the deeply sampled blood TCRbeta repertoires that made up the dataset. Where available, HLA class I and class II types were obtained from metadata supplied by the sample provider rather than from assay-based typing. The samples were drawn from the first 160 participants of the ongoing ImmuneRACE study and from some 1,300 subjects provided by 6 global collaborators. The repertoires were released in a freely available public database meant as a resource for research on the immune response to SARS-CoV-2. The prospective study material was composed of cDNA or gDNA derived from T cells, B-cell-depleted T cells, or PBMCs. Points the paper makes about the study in general: How much clinical and demographic metadata was included differed by source and by participant, and the metadata was provided uncurated.

TCRbeta CDR3 regions were amplified from genomic DNA by means of the immunoSEQ Assay, a bias-controlled multiplex PCR. The study's processing was this. The number of nucleated cells in each sample was estimated by amplification of reference gene primers within the assay. To quantify the absolute abundance of each unique TCRbeta CDR3 rearrangement, sequence reads were collapsed and filtered. For each sample, productive Simpson clonality was calculated by taking the square root of Simpson's diversity index across productive rearrangements. TCRdb carries this immuneACCESS record with in-frame sequences only. Its versions omit some clonotypes, under half of them owing to an unresolved V gene in the studies checked, with the rest unexplained. The DNA was the basis for D and trimming; V, J and clone size are from that table. The sample data list around 250,000 clones, and 85% to 90% of these were observed just once. The ten largest make up approximately 4.6% of the sample.

From the cysteine through the phenylalanine, the CDR3 covers 14 amino acids. Kept here is only the CDR3 DNA, which spans 42 bases and is read in frame from base 1. V is clipped by 4 bases and J by 0 bases, and the sequence between their germline boundaries is 9 bases long. Looking up the germline V gene yields CDR1 SGHDN and CDR2 FVKESK. Details on this clone: This clone's antigen is unknown. No base qualities exist here, and no much larger clone lies one base off it.

A second Seattle source provided samples from volunteer blood donors who had recovered from COVID-19. Collaborating institutions collected whole blood in K2EDTA tubes following their own protocols. For TCRbeta analysis, collaborators shipped samples in one of three forms: frozen whole blood, isolated PBMCs, or DNA extracted from either of those sample types. Sequencing was carried out using peripheral blood. The TCR was taken from a woman in her thirties or forties who had recovered from COVID-19. The chain is made from TRBV14 and TRBJ1-2, with no confident D gene call. Read as DNA, the sequence is TGTGCCAGCAGCCCCCTGGCAGCTAACTATGGCTACACCTTC. Its protein reads: CASSPLAANYGYTF.